This section outlines one T cell receptor beta chain sequence together with its context. The antigen is undetermined. With 0 bases removed from V and 5 bases from J, the gap between germline ends came to 8 bases. From germline, CDR1 is SGDLS and CDR2 YYNGEE. This CDR3 is built from 13 residues. This record comes from a study of cytomegalovirus exposure and HLA in healthy donors. Study-wide results and limits: CMV serostatus alone was available as immune exposure information. According to a later analysis, donors in an Asian-associated ancestry cluster reportedly had fewer N-insertions than the 666-donor mean. Presence/absence analyses took donor sequencing depth as roughly uniform.

PCR employed 60 Vbeta and 13 Jbeta primers. Data came from immunoSEQ multiplex PCR; TCRdb stores just in-frame clones and leaves some out. This table holds fewer than 150,000 clones, around four fifths found once. V and J are TRBV9 and TRBJ1-2; D not resolved. The specimen was PBMCs. The sequence came from a man in his thirties or forties in good health and CMV-seronegative. For the CDR3, the DNA is TGTGCCAGCAGCGTAGAACTTTTATATGGCTACACCTTC. Protein sequence: CASSVELLYGYTF.